The T cell receptor (beta chain) described here comes from a study of neoadjuvant anti-PD-1 for oral cavity cancer. This clone occurred a few times. Its antigen remains unknown. Germline and junction disagree at one end, which may indicate a read error. Stated time point: after neoadjuvant nivolumab, at surgical resection. Study observations and caveats: PBMC Gini-index clonality exceeded responders' in non-responders post-nivolumab.

Generated by immunoSEQ multiplex PCR, the TCRdb table keeps only in-frame clones and is missing some. The sample holds about 14,000 clones, approximately 74% seen once. The sequencing here drew on PBMCs, taken after nivolumab (anti-PD-1) treatment. This TCR was recovered from a person aged 40 to 85 with oral cavity squamous cell carcinoma.

CDR3 sequence reads: CASSLLRVIF. CDR3 bases: TGTGCCAGCAGCTTACTGAGGGTGATCTTT. The chain employs TRBV7-6 and TRBJ1-1, with D unresolved. Germline CDR1 reads SGHVS; CDR2 reads FNYEAQ. The CDR3 totals 10 residues.